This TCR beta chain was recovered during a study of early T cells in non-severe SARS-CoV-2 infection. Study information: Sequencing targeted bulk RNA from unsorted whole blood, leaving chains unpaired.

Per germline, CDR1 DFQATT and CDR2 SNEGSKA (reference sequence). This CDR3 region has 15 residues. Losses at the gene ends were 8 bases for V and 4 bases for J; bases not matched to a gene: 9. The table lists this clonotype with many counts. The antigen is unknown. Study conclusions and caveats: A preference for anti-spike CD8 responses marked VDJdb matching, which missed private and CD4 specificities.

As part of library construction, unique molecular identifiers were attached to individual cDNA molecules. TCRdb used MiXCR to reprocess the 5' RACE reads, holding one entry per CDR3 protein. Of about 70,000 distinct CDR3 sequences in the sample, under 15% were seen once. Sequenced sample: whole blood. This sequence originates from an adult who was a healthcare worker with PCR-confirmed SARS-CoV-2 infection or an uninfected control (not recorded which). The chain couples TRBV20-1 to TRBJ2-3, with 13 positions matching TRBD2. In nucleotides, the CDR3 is TGCAGTTCGTGGACTAGCGGGAGAACCCCAGATACGCAGTATTTT. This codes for CSSWTSGRTPDTQYF.